One T cell receptor beta chain is described in this entry. No antigen is known for it. One base away there is no much larger clone; base qualities are not given. Systemically healthy Caucasian individuals from Russia, 39 in total and aged about 6 to 100 years, were included as donors. Each donor gave 8.5 to 10 milliliters of peripheral blood, collected into EDTA-treated Vacutainer tubes. Ficoll-Paque density-gradient centrifugation was used to isolate PBMCs, with at least 7 million obtained per sample. Total RNA, at least 5 micrograms per sample, was extracted from PBMCs with Trizol reagent. For every donor, an aliquot of PBMCs went through flow cytometry to measure the percentages of naive CD45RAhigh/CD27high T cells. The library was obtained by 5' RACE. The instrument given in TCRdb is Illumina HiSeq 2500. A second roughly 6 to 11 cycle PCR used a sample-barcoded 5' primer and a J-beta primer mix. A template-switch 5' adaptor carrying 12 random nucleotides introduced a unique molecular identifier onto each TCR beta cDNA molecule. Each sample yielded at least 3 million CDR3-containing paired-end reads. First-strand cDNA was synthesized from all RNA with the Mint cDNA synthesis kit, primed by a TRBC-specific oligonucleotide. Following uracil-DNA glycosylase treatment, all cDNA underwent a first 18-cycle PCR with the universal primers M1SS and BC2_uni_R. Per the original workflow: For normalization, 1 million high-quality reads were randomly selected from each sample, with every read carrying a distinct molecular identifier. Instead of being binned into consensus sequences, reads that shared molecular identifiers were thrown out. MiTCR, set to a Q25 quality threshold and the strictest error-elimination algorithm, was used for CDR3 identification, clonotype clustering and error correction. Lower-bound total TCR beta diversity was estimated with a nonparametric unseen species model using Euler transformation. Using fastp at Q25 and MiXCR, TCRdb reprocessed the public reads and kept productive beta chains. Each entry is one CDR3 protein sequence, shown with its most common DNA and genes. The V and J calls were not made by the authors but by TCRdb's processing. This sample has hundreds of thousands of distinct CDR3 sequences in its table, and roughly 40% of those were observed once. The top ten clones comprise 10% to 15% of the sample.

These data originate in a study of blood T cells in healthy people across ages (dated by TCRdb to 2014 to 2015). Looking at the study overall: In model experiments, template switching captured about one uniquely barcoded TCR beta cDNA molecule for every two T cells. Using deep sequencing normalized with unique cDNA molecular identifiers, the study measured how TCR beta repertoire diversity changes with age. Four age groups were formed from the donors: young (average approximately 15 years), middle-aged (approximately 42), aged (roughly 56) and long-lived (roughly 88). Donors of different ages were randomly distributed across sequencing lanes to avoid experimental bias. Two additional independent replicas of 1 million unique cDNA reads from the same blood draw were analyzed for two donors (one aged 18 to 30 and one aged 80 or older). Overall results and qualifications from the work: A strong correlation was found between observed TCR beta diversity and the percentage of naive T cells measured by flow cytometry. Compared with the aged group, more naive CD4+ T cells, fewer expanded clones and increased TCR diversity were shown by the long-lived group, suggesting age selection. The CMV infection status of donors was not known, potentially confounding age-related changes in expanded clonotypes. Bulk unsorted PBMC profiling prevented conclusive comparison of naive and antigen-experienced compartments. As age increased, observed TCR beta diversity per million T cells dropped in a roughly linear way, and a significant reduction was already evident by age around 41. Estimates of total diversity based on one million sequenced T cells were regarded as lower bounds and as underestimates.

The CDR3 runs 14 residues from the cysteine to the phenylalanine. Solely the CDR3 DNA is kept, with 42 bases framed from the first base. V and J are trimmed by 3 bases and 4 bases, and the gene matches miss 4 bases of the junction. Sequenced material: blood. The chain is encoded by TRBV12-3 or TRBV12-4 joined to TRBJ2-5; TRBD2 fits 8 bases in the junction. This TCR derives from a man between 18 and 35 years old in good health. The nucleotides read TGTGCCAGCAGTTTTGGGCTAGCGGGAGAGACCCAGTACTTC. This gives the protein CASSFGLAGETQYF.